Listed here are 11 T cell receptor beta chains from one sample, sequenced in a study of blood T cell repertoires in COVID-19 (dated by TCRdb to the early 2020s). Library prep was done by the immunoSEQ multiplex PCR assay. In TCRdb, the immuneACCESS table is reduced to in-frame sequences with V and J assigned. These tables do not hold every clone; where another copy was compared, an unresolved V gene accounts for under half, and the others remain unexplained. This sample comprises approximately 150,000 clones, approximately 83% of them detected only once. Jointly, the top ten make up approximately 1.4% of the sample. Material for sequencing was peripheral blood. All receptors derive from a human donor in a cohort sampled during active COVID-19.

This chain connects TRBV5-6 to TRBJ1-1, with 10 bases identical to TRBD1. Trimming at V came to 4 bases and at J to 7 bases, leaving 4 bases not matched to a gene. The CDR3 is made up of 13 amino acids. Germline assignment: CDR1 SGHDT and CDR2 YYEEEE. CDR3 protein: CASSGGQGLEAFF. The DNA of the CDR3 is TGTGCCAGCAGCGGGGGACAGGGGCTTGAAGCTTTCTTT.

The chain is built from TRBV4-3 and TRBJ2-3; perhaps TRBD2 as D (6 bases). The V gene's germline CDR1 is LGHNA and CDR2 YSLEER. The ends were cut back, 6 bases at V and 0 bases at J, with 13 bases in the middle. CDR3 length: 15 amino acids. The CDR3 DNA sequence: TGCGCCAGCAGTGGCTCCGGGACTAGCACAGATACGCAGTATTTT. Its protein is CASSGSGTSTDTQYF.

This clone was seen only once. This rearrangement joins TRBV7-2 to TRBJ1-1; 10 bases line up with TRBD1. With V trimmed by 5 bases and J by 4 bases, 4 bases remained unmatched. The CDR3 loop spans 14 amino acids. Looked up from germline, CDR1 is SGHTA and CDR2 is FQGNSA. Here the CDR3 DNA reads TGTGCCAGCAGCCTGACAGGGGGCTTCACTGAAGCTTTCTTT. This codes for CASSLTGGFTEAFF.

V and J are TRBV25-1 and TRBJ1-2, with 8 bases identical to TRBD1. Germline CDR1 reads MGHDK; CDR2 reads SYGVNS. The CDR3 totals 16 residues. Trimming took 6 bases from V and 4 from J; bases not matched to a gene: 13. CDR3 loop: CASRGIGQGAGYGYTF. The DNA for the CDR3 is TGTGCCAGCAGAGGTATAGGGCAGGGGGCGGGCTATGGCTACACCTTC.

This chain joins TRBV28 and TRBJ1-1; TRBD1 is a possible D gene (6 bases). CDR1 is MDHEN and CDR2 is SYDVKM in the germline V gene. The CDR3 contains 11 residues. V shed 6 bases and J shed 9 bases, with 11 bases lying between them. The CDR3 nucleotides read TGTGCCAGCAGCCAGGGACAAAAAGCTTTCTTT. This codes for CASSQGQKAFF.

The chain uses TRBV9 and TRBJ2-1, with 9 bases fitting TRBD1. Trimming removed 0 bases from V and 1 base from J; junction bases left unmatched: 8. Germline V CDR1 and CDR2: SGDLS, YYNGEE. This CDR3 region has 18 residues. The CDR3 sequence: CASSVGSMGTGSYNEQFF. CDR3 DNA: TGTGCCAGCAGCGTAGGGTCCATGGGGACAGGGTCCTACAATGAGCAGTTCTTC.

This chain connects TRBV11-3 to TRBJ2-1, with 9 bases aligning to TRBD1. This CDR3 is 15 amino acids long. Germline V lookup: CDR1 SGHNT, CDR2 YENEEA. V lost 2 bases and J lost 5; bases outside the gene matches: 4. The CDR3 DNA follows: TGTGCCAGCAGCTTAATGACAGGGGGTAACAATGAGCAGTTCTTC. As protein: CASSLMTGGNNEQFF.

The genes are TRBV9 and TRBJ2-1; 7 positions agree with TRBD2. J lost 3 bases, V lost 0 bases, and 3 bases had no gene match. Germline V gene data show CDR1 as SGDLS and CDR2 as YYNGEE. The CDR3 loop spans 15 amino acids. The DNA for the CDR3 is TGTGCCAGCAGCGTAGAGGGCGGGAGCTACAATGAGCAGTTCTTC. Amino acid sequence: CASSVEGGSYNEQFF.

This chain links TRBV28 with TRBJ1-4, with D unclear. The CDR3 loop spans 15 amino acids. V was shortened by 5 bases and J by 1 base, with 11 bases between the two germline ends. Germline V gives CDR1 MDHEN, CDR2 SYDVKM. The CDR3 DNA sequence: TGTGCCAGCAGTCTCCCGGCAGGAACTAATGAAAAACTGTTTTTT. This sequence encodes CASSLPAGTNEKLFF.

The sample holds one count of this clone. CDR3 loop: CASSEYGITGELFF. Written as DNA, the CDR3 is TGTGCCAGCAGTGAATACGGGATCACCGGGGAGCTGTTTTTT. This chain joins TRBV25-1 and TRBJ2-2; D possibly corresponds to TRBD2 (5 bases). With 0 bases removed from V and 4 bases from J, the gap between germline ends came to 6 bases. Per the germline V gene, CDR1 is MGHDK and CDR2 is SYGVNS. This CDR3 region has 14 residues.

The chain combines TRBV5-1 with TRBJ2-1; 7 positions match TRBD2. From germline, CDR1 is SGHRS and CDR2 YFSETQ. The CDR3 sequence is 14 residues long. V shed 3 bases, J shed 7 bases, and the junction held 7 bases outside the gene matches. CDR3 DNA: TGCGCCAGCAGCTGGGGGGGATCCTCAAATGAGCAGTTCTTC. Its translation is CASSWGGSSNEQFF.